This TCR beta chain emerged from a study of control samples from healthy donors and cancer patients. The protocol was immunoSEQ multiplex PCR, while the TCRdb copy is restricted to in-frame clones and leaves out a portion. The sample lists 150,000 to 200,000 clones; roughly 92% were seen once. This clone was recorded once. Germline CDR1 and CDR2: LGHDT and YNNKEL (reference sequence). This CDR3 is built from 15 residues. Trimming took 1 base from V and 2 from J, leaving 8 bases between them. The chain is built from TRBV3-1 (or the pseudogene TRBV3-2) and TRBJ2-2; D is possibly TRBD1 (6 bases). Sequenced material: blood. This TCR derives from a woman aged 25 to 39 in good health. CDR3 DNA: TGTGCCAGCAGCCAAGCAGGGGCCAACACCGGGGAGCTGTTTTTT. Its translation is CASSQAGANTGELFF.